The 20 T cell receptor beta chains in this list originate from one sample, sequenced in a study of beta chain features in type 1 diabetes listed by TCRdb under 2018. Library preparation used the immunoSEQ multiplex PCR assay. All of the isolated RNA was reverse transcribed with the High Capacity cDNA Reverse Transcription Kit, so expressed TCRB transcripts were sequenced. TCRdb's version of the immuneACCESS table is confined to in-frame rearrangements and falls short of the full clone set. An unresolved V gene accounts for under half of the shortfall where checked; the remainder is of unknown origin. The sample yields fewer than 350,000 clones; approximately 8.1% were counted once. Jointly, the top ten make up 1% of the sample. Sequenced sample: central memory CD4+ T cells from blood. Every receptor here comes from a woman between 18 and 30 years old in good health.

J is TRBJ1-6 and V is TRBV2, with D tentatively TRBD1 (6 bases). This CDR3 contains 14 residues. The germline CDR1 and CDR2 sequences are SNHLY and FYNNEI. V dropped 7 bases and J dropped 8 bases, with 15 bases sitting between them. The CDR3 loop reads CASNQQGGDSPLHF. The DNA of the CDR3 is TGTGCCAGCAACCAACAGGGAGGGGATTCACCCCTCCACTTT.

V is TRBV5-1 and J is TRBJ2-2; D remains ambiguous. V shed 2 bases and J shed 5 bases, with 7 bases lying between them. The CDR3 runs to 13 residues. Germline values: CDR1 SGHRS, CDR2 YFSETQ. The CDR3 sequence: CASSLQPTGELFF. For the CDR3, the DNA is TGCGCCAGCAGCTTACAACCAACCGGGGAGCTGTTTTTT.

This clone has only a few counts. CDR3 sequence: CASIPPANTEAFF. In nucleotides, the CDR3 is TGTGCCAGCATCCCCCCAGCGAACACTGAAGCTTTCTTT. This sequence joins TRBV28 and TRBJ1-1; D is uncertain. Germline CDR1 MDHEN, CDR2 SYDVKM. V lost 7 bases and J lost 1, with 10 bases in between. CDR3 length: 13 residues.

V usage is TRBV7-6 and J usage is TRBJ2-3; D is unresolved. V was pared by 1 base and J by 3 bases, with 8 bases between. Germline V lookup: CDR1 SGHVS, CDR2 FNYEAQ. The CDR3 is 14 residues long. Here the CDR3 reads CASSLEGRTDTQYF. The CDR3 DNA follows: TGTGCCAGCAGCTTAGAGGGCCGGACAGATACGCAGTATTTT.

The chain recombines TRBV9 with TRBJ2-7, with D possibly matching TRBD1 (7 bases). V was trimmed by 4 bases and J by 3 bases, leaving 14 bases between them. The germline V gene encodes CDR1 SGDLS and CDR2 YYNGEE. This CDR3 spans 14 amino acids. The CDR3 reads CASSSRQGGYEQYV. The DNA for the CDR3 is TGTGCCAGCAGCTCCCGACAGGGAGGCTACGAGCAGTACGTC.

The V and J genes are TRBV6-5 and TRBJ2-7; D is undetermined. V was pared by 4 bases and J by 2 bases, with 9 bases between. CDR1 and CDR2 from the germline V gene are MNHEY and SVGAGI. CDR3 length equals 13 residues. The CDR3: CASSSRRAYEQYF. CDR3 DNA sequence: TGTGCCAGCAGTTCCAGGAGAGCCTACGAGCAGTACTTC.

This clone has just a few counts. The J gene is TRBJ1-1, the V gene TRBV7-2, with D unresolved. This CDR3 region has 11 residues. V was shortened by 5 bases and J by 3 bases, with 4 bases between the two germline ends. Germline V CDR1 and CDR2: SGHTA, FQGNSA. CDR3 nucleotide sequence: TGTGCCAGCAGCCAATACACTGAAGCTTTCTTT. It translates to CASSQYTEAFF.

The rearrangement joins TRBV4-2 to TRBJ2-1, with 11 bases aligning to TRBD1. The CDR3 length is 17 residues. Losses at the gene ends were 1 base for V and 8 bases for J; bases not matched to a gene: 10. The V gene's germline CDR1 is LGHNA and CDR2 YNFKEQ. CDR3 DNA: TGTGCCAGCAGCCAAGTCAGGACAGGGGGCGTGCTGGATGAGCAGTTCTTC. Translation: CASSQVRTGGVLDEQFF.

In regard to this clone: This specimen includes other DNA sequences encoding the same CDR3. The chain has TRBV5-4 and TRBJ2-2; 8 nucleotides align to TRBD1. The V and J ends lost 3 bases and 2 bases, in that order; junction bases with no gene match: 3. Per germline, CDR1 SGHNT and CDR2 YYREEE (reference sequence). The CDR3 is 15 amino acids. DNA for the CDR3: TGTGCCAGCAGCTCCGGGACAGGCAACACCGGGGAGCTGTTTTTT. It encodes CASSSGTGNTGELFF.

The chain recombines TRBV28 with TRBJ2-7, with 8 bases matching TRBD1. Losses at the gene ends were 5 bases for V and 2 bases for J; bases not matched to a gene: 5. Germline CDR1 and CDR2: MDHEN and SYDVKM. The CDR3 loop spans 14 amino acids. As DNA, the CDR3 is TGTGCCAGCAGTATAACAGGGGGAGCCTACGAGCAGTACGTC. Its protein is CASSITGGAYEQYV.

This clone appeared a few times. The chain employs TRBV19 and TRBJ2-1, with 7 bases matching TRBD2. The germline gives CDR1 LNHDA, CDR2 SQIVND (reference sequence). The CDR3 is made up of 14 amino acids. V shed 5 bases and J 12 bases; nucleotides not matched to a gene: 13. The CDR3 coding sequence is TGTGCCAGTAGTCCCCGGACTCGGCGGGAGCGGCAGTTCTTC. Protein sequence: CASSPRTRRERQFF. Full variable domain (remainder filled in from reference TRBV19 and TRBJ2-1): DGGITQSPKYLFRKEGQNVTLSCEQNLNHDAMYWYRQDPGQGLRLIYYSQIVNDFQKGDIAEGYSVSREKKESFPLTVTSAQKNPTAFYLCASSPRTRRERQFFGPGTRLTVL.

The chain joins TRBV29-1 to TRBJ1-2; weak D call: TRBD1 (5 bases). V lost 6 bases and J 4 bases, leaving 15 bases between the germline ends. The CDR3 is 13 amino acids. Germline V CDR1 and CDR2: SQVTM, ANQGSEA. The CDR3 DNA sequence: TGCAGCGTACGAGAGTCCGGGGCCTATGGCTACACCTTC. Its protein is CSVRESGAYGYTF.

The V call is TRBV18, the J call TRBJ2-6; D unresolved. V dropped 0 bases and J dropped 0 bases, with 6 bases sitting between them. CDR1 is KGHSH, CDR2 LQKENI, per germline. The CDR3 covers 16 residues. CDR3 sequence: CASSPPTSSGANVLTF. CDR3 DNA: TGTGCCAGCTCACCACCGACCTCCTCTGGGGCCAACGTCCTGACTTTC. Together with reference TRBV18 and TRBJ2-6, the CDR3 gives the full variable domain: NAGVMQNPRHLVRRRGQEARLRCSPMKGHSHVYWYRQLPEEGLKFMVYLQKENIIDESGMPKERFSAEFPKEGPSILRIQQVVRGDSAAYFCASSPPTSSGANVLTFGAGSRLTVL.

The V gene is TRBV18, the J gene TRBJ2-7; TRBD1 matches 7 bases. V trimming: 5 bases; J trimming: 6 bases; junction bases outside the gene matches: 7. CDR1 and CDR2 (germline): KGHSH, LQKENI. The CDR3 has 13 amino acids. The CDR3 spells CASSLQGSGEQYV. In nucleotides, the CDR3 is TGTGCCAGCTCATTACAGGGGAGTGGCGAGCAGTACGTC.

This clone was seen a few times. V usage is TRBV5-6 and J usage is TRBJ2-3, with D tentatively TRBD2 (6 bases). The CDR3 length is 15 residues. Trimming left V 3 bases short and J 4 bases short, with 15 bases between. Looked up from germline, CDR1 is SGHDT and CDR2 is YYEEEE. The chain's CDR3 is CASSYPGRASDTQYF. The CDR3 bases are TGTGCCAGCAGCTATCCCGGGAGAGCGTCAGATACGCAGTATTTT.

This clone appeared many times. The chain recombines TRBV19 with TRBJ1-1; D ambiguous. Deletions cut 6 bases from V and 2 bases from J, with 10 bases between. Per the germline V gene, CDR1 is LNHDA and CDR2 is SQIVND (reference sequence). The CDR3 loop spans 13 amino acids. CDR3 protein: CASRSQPNTEAFF. The CDR3 nucleotides read TGTGCCAGTAGAAGTCAGCCCAACACTGAAGCTTTCTTT. Together with reference TRBV19 and TRBJ1-1, the CDR3 gives the full variable domain: DGGITQSPKYLFRKEGQNVTLSCEQNLNHDAMYWYRQDPGQGLRLIYYSQIVNDFQKGDIAEGYSVSREKKESFPLTVTSAQKNPTAFYLCASRSQPNTEAFFGQGTRLTVV.

This clone was seen a handful of times. This chain uses TRBV2 with TRBJ2-7; 10 bases map to TRBD1. Germline V lookup: CDR1 SNHLY, CDR2 FYNNEI. V lost 7 bases to trimming and J lost 6 bases; unmatched junction nucleotides: 3. CDR3 size: 12 residues. CDR3 sequence (DNA): TGTGCCAGCAAGGGGACAGGGGTCGAGCAGTACTTC. This gives the protein CASKGTGVEQYF.

The sample holds a few counts of this clone. This rearrangement joins TRBV5-6 to TRBJ1-5; D unclear. V shed 0 bases and J shed 7 bases, with 8 bases lying between them. The length of the CDR3 is 13 residues. CDR1 SGHDT and CDR2 YYEEEE come from the germline V gene. The CDR3 protein is CASSLVGEQPQHF. The DNA of the CDR3 is TGTGCCAGCAGCTTGGTTGGAGAGCAGCCCCAGCATTTT.

The V call is TRBV4-2, the J call TRBJ1-3, with TRBD1 identical over 7 bases. V lost 0 bases, J lost 8 bases, and 4 bases stayed unmatched. Germline lookup yields CDR1 LGHNA and CDR2 YNFKEQ. The CDR3 totals 14 residues. DNA of the CDR3: TGTGCCAGCAGCCAAGATAGACAGGGACACACCATATATTTT. It yields the protein CASSQDRQGHTIYF.

In regard to this clone: With a much larger clone just one base away, this may be a read error. CDR3 in amino acids: CASSLDATSNRPQHF. The CDR3 nucleotides are TGTGCCAGCAGCTTAGATGCCACCAGCAATCGGCCCCAGCATTTT. The chain combines TRBV7-2 with TRBJ1-5; D is undetermined. The germline V gene has CDR1 SGHTA and CDR2 FQGNSA. This CDR3 comprises 15 residues.